This T cell receptor (beta chain) was obtained from a study of shared clonotypes between healthy human individuals. Study in general: CD4 naive cells filled three plates per donor, CD4 memory three, CD8 naive two and CD8 memory one.

The CDR3 has 15 residues. J was trimmed by 7 bases and V by 5 bases; bases with no gene match: 6. CDR1 and CDR2 (germline): MNHEY, SMNVEV (reference sequence). General study points: Shared across four donors were roughly 4.7% of the naive CD4 clonotypes.

With respect to this clone: No antigen is known for it.

Adults of Caucasian background living in Nashville, Tennessee made up all donors. Original methodology: Junction-only sequences without quality scores were provided by ImmunoSEQ, so filtering was different. Assay: immunoSEQ multiplex PCR; the TCRdb copy retains only in-frame clones and omits some. That table furnishes V, J and clone size, whereas the DNA furnished D and trimming. This repertoire shows about 1.5 million clones, roughly 98% found once; its top ten account for about 0.42%. Sequencing used naive CD4+ T cells sorted from blood. The subset here: CD45RA+ positively selected. The V gene is TRBV27, the J gene TRBJ1-4, with 11 bases lining up with TRBD1. This clonotype originated in a man between 25 and 39 years old in good health. CDR3 sequence: CASSPRGTGGEKLFF. As DNA, the CDR3 is TGTGCCAGCAGTCCCCGGGGGACAGGGGGTGAAAAACTGTTTTTT.